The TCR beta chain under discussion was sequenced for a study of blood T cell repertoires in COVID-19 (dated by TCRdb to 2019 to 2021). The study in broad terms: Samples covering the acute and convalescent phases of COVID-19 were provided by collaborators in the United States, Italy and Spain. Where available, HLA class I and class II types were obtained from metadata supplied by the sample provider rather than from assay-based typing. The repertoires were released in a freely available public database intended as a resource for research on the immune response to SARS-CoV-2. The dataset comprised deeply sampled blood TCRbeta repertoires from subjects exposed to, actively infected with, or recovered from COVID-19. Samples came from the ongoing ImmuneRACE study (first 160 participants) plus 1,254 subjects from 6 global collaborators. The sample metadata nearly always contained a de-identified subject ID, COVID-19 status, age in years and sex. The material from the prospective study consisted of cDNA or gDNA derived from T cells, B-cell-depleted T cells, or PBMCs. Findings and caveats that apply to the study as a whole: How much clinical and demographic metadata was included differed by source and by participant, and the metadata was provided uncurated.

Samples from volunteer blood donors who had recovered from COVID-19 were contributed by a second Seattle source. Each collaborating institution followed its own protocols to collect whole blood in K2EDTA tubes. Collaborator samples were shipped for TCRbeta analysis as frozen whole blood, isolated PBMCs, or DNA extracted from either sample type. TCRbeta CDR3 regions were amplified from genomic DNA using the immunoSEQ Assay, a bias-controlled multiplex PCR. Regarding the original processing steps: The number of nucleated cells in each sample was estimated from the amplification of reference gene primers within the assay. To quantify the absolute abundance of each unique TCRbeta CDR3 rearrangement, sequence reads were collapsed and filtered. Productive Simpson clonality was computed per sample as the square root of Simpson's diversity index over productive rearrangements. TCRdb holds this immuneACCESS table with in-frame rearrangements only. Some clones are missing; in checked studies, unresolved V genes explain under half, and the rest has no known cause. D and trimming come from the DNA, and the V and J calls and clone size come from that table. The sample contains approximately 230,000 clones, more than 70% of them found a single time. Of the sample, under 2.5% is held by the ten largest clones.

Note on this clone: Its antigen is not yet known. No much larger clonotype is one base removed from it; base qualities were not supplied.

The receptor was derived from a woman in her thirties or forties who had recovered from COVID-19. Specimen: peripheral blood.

The nucleotide sequence is TGTGCCAGTAAGAGAGGGGGAAATTCACCCCTCCACTTT. It translates as CASKRGGNSPLHF. The chain employs TRBV19 and TRBJ1-6; the D region possibly corresponds to TRBD1 (6 bases align). The CDR3 sequence holds 13 residues, the cysteine and phenylalanine included. CDR3 DNA only is kept here, 39 bases in frame from base 1. Cut back by 7 bases and 7 bases, the V and J ends lie 11 bases apart. The CDR1 and CDR2 encoded by the germline V gene (reference sequence) are LNHDA and SQIVND. Here the CDR3 is joined to the reference TRBV19 and TRBJ1-6 genes, and the full variable domain is: DGGITQSPKYLFRKEGQNVTLSCEQNLNHDAMYWYRQDPGQGLRLIYYSQIVNDFQKGDIAEGYSVSREKKESFPLTVTSAQKNPTAFYLCASKRGGNSPLHFGNGTRLTVT.